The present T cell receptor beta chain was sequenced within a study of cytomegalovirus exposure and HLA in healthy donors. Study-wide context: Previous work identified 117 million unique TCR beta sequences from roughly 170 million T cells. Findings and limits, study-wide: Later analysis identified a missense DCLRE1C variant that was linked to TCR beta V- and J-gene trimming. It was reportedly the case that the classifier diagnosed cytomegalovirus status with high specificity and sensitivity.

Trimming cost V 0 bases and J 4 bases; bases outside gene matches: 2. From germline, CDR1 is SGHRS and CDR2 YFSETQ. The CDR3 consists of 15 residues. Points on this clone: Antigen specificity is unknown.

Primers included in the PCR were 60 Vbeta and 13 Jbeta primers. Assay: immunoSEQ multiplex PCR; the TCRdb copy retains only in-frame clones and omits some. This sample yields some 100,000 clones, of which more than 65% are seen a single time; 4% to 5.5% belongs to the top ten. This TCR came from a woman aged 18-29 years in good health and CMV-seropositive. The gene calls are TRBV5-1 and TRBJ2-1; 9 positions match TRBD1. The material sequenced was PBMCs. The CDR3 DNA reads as TGCGCCAGCAGCTTGGGACAGGGGGAGTACAATGAGCAGTTCTTC. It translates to CASSLGQGEYNEQFF. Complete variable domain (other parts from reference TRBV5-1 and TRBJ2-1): KAGVTQTPRYLIKTRGQQVTLSCSPISGHRSVSWYQQTPGQGLQFLFEYFSETQRNKGNFPGRFSGRQFSNSRSEMNVSTLELGDSALYLCASSLGQGEYNEQFFGPGTRLTVL.